The present entry profiles one T cell receptor beta chain with its context. As to time point: pre-sensitization, week 0. Documented treatment: therapeutic diphenylcyclopropenone sensitization with weekly scalp DPC. Each patch-test visit's blood sample preceded patch application. Unfractionated whole blood was the source from which total RNA was extracted. The V and J ends lost 5 bases and 0 bases respectively, with 14 bases between them. The CDR3 is 15 amino acids. Germline values: CDR1 SGHTA, CDR2 FQGTGA. These data originate in a study of human T cells and chemical hapten exposure. In the study overall: The use of 2% DPC on 2 cm by 2 cm of upper inner arm skin constituted sensitization.

As the library was built, unique molecular identifiers were attached to individual cDNA molecules. TCRdb called the RACE reads again in MiXCR, with one record for every CDR3 protein. The data show some 84,000 distinct CDR3 sequences, 8.5% seen once. V and J are TRBV7-3 and TRBJ2-7; TRBD1 might be the D (6 bases). The TCR sequence derives from a man in his forties or fifties with alopecia areata. Some clones in this sample may be carry-over from other donors' samples. The sample consisted of whole blood, taken in connection with sensitization to the hapten diphenylcyclopropenone (DPC). The CDR3 here is CASSPGGRVSYEQYF. The CDR3 DNA sequence: TGTGCCAGCAGCCCTGGGGGCAGGGTCTCCTACGAGCAGTACTTC.